This record concerns one T cell receptor (beta chain) sequence. One Seattle source followed patients from active infection through their disease course. TCRdb's copy holds only in-frame clones and misses some; the assay was immunoSEQ multiplex PCR. The sample lists 250,000 to 400,000 clones; roughly 90% were seen once. These data are taken from a study of blood T cell repertoires in COVID-19. There are 14 residues in the CDR3. Germline V gene data show CDR1 as LGHDT and CDR2 as YNNKEL (reference sequence). V gave up 6 bases and J gave up 9 bases; unmatched junction bases: 13. This receptor was taken from a woman in her 30s with COVID-19, enrolled during active disease. The gene calls are TRBV3-1 (or the pseudogene TRBV3-2) and TRBJ2-5; 7 bases are a match to TRBD2. Specimen: peripheral blood. The CDR3 region has the DNA TGTGCCAGCAGAGCTAGCGGTACTTCATGGGCCCAGTACTTC. It yields the protein CASRASGTSWAQYF.